What follows are 8 T cell receptor beta chains derived from one specimen sequenced in a study of molecular identifiers for immune sequencing clone quantification. TCRdb used MiXCR to reprocess the PCR reads, holding one entry per CDR3 protein. The data contain roughly 630,000 distinct CDR3 sequences, over 25% of them seen just once; the ten biggest clones take up approximately 0.75%. Sequencing was carried out using naive CD8+ T cells from blood, with Jurkat cell RNA spiked in. Subset indicated: FACS-sorted CD8+CD4-CCR7+CD45RA+ naive T cells. All receptors derive from a human donor in good health. Some libraries in this study had Jurkat cell RNA spiked in.

This clonotype showed up many times. The V gene is TRBV20-1, the J gene TRBJ1-4; no clear D gene. V was clipped by 0 bases and J by 7 bases, with 12 bases between them. CDR1 DFQATT and CDR2 SNEGSKA come from the germline V gene (reference sequence). The CDR3 runs 14 residues. The CDR3 region is CSARDPRFGEKLFF. CDR3 DNA: TGCAGTGCTAGAGATCCCCGGTTTGGTGAAAAACTGTTTTTT.

Ten or more counts support this clonotype. The rearrangement links TRBV13 to TRBJ2-5; TRBD1 matches at 8 bases. CDR3 length equals 14 residues. V shed 4 bases, J shed 7 bases, and the junction held 8 bases outside the gene matches. The germline CDR1 and CDR2 sequences are PRHDT and FYEKMQ (reference sequence). The CDR3 is CASSSETGVGTQYF. DNA of the CDR3: TGTGCCAGCAGCTCCGAGACAGGGGTTGGGACCCAGTACTTC. Full variable domain (rest looked up from reference TRBV13 and TRBJ2-5): AAGVIQSPRHLIKEKRETATLKCYPIPRHDTVYWYQQGPGQDPQFLISFYEKMQSDKGSIPDRFSAQQFSDYHSELNMSSLELGDSALYFCASSSETGVGTQYFGPGTRLLVL.

This clonotype has at least ten counts. V usage is TRBV6-5 and J usage is TRBJ2-7; 11 bases fit TRBD2. V shed 4 bases, J shed 0 bases, and the junction held 2 bases outside the gene matches. The germline V gene encodes CDR1 MNHEY and CDR2 SVGAGI. There are 15 residues in the CDR3. CDR3 nucleotides: TGTGCCAGCAGTTCGACTAGCGGGGACTCCTACGAGCAGTACTTC. It is translated as CASSSTSGDSYEQYF.

The table lists this clonotype with many counts. This sequence joins TRBV20-1 and TRBJ2-7; 8 nucleotides line up with TRBD1. Germline V gene data show CDR1 as DFQATT and CDR2 as SNEGSKA (reference sequence). The CDR3 length is 13 residues. Germline trimming cut 5 bases from V and 4 bases from J; bases unmatched to any gene: 7. Written as DNA, the CDR3 is TGCAGTGCTCGATTGACAGGGGTGTACGAGCAGTACTTC. This encodes CSARLTGVYEQYF.

This clonotype was detected a few times. This chain joins TRBV7-9 and TRBJ1-2; perhaps TRBD1 as D (5 bases). Germline V gene lookup returns CDR1 SEHNR and CDR2 FQNEAQ (reference sequence). Trimming shortened V by 2 bases and J by 0 bases, and 22 bases separated the two germline ends. This CDR3 comprises 19 residues. DNA of the CDR3: TGTGCCAGCAGCTTACGAATTGACCAGGGACTGAAAGCTAACTATGGCTACACCTTC. This gives the protein CASSLRIDQGLKANYGYTF. The variable domain in full, with the rest retrieved from reference TRBV7-9 and TRBJ1-2, is DTGVSQNPRHKITKRGQNVTFRCDPISEHNRLYWYRQTLGQGPEFLTYFQNEAQLEKSRLLSDRFSAERPKGSFSTLEIQRTEQGDSAMYLCASSLRIDQGLKANYGYTFGSGTRLTVV.

This chain uses TRBV4-2 with TRBJ2-5; D call uncertain. The length of the CDR3 is 16 residues. CDR1 and CDR2 (germline): LGHNA, YNFKEQ. Trimming cost V 1 base and J 3 bases, with 15 bases left between them. The CDR3 DNA reads TGTGCCAGCAGCCAAGTACCCTTTACAACGAAAGAGACCCAGTACTTC. It is translated as CASSQVPFTTKETQYF.

With respect to this clonotype: This sequence may be a read error, since a much larger clone differs from it by one base. V is TRBV27 and J is TRBJ1-1, with no clear D. Germline loops: CDR1 MNHEY, CDR2 SMNVEV (reference sequence). This CDR3 contains 13 residues. CDR3 amino acids: CASSSGVWTETFF. The CDR3 DNA sequence: TGTGCCAGCAGTTCCGGCGTGTGGACTGAAACTTTCTTT.

The sample holds a few counts of this clonotype. V gene TRBV12-3 or TRBV12-4 combines with J gene TRBJ2-2; weak D call: TRBD1 (5 bases). The V gene lost 7 bases and the J gene lost 1 base, with 10 bases spanning the gap. The CDR3 has 14 residues. CDR3 coding DNA: TGTGCCAGCAAGACGACAGAGAACACCGGGGAGCTGTTTTTT. Translation gives CASKTTENTGELFF.